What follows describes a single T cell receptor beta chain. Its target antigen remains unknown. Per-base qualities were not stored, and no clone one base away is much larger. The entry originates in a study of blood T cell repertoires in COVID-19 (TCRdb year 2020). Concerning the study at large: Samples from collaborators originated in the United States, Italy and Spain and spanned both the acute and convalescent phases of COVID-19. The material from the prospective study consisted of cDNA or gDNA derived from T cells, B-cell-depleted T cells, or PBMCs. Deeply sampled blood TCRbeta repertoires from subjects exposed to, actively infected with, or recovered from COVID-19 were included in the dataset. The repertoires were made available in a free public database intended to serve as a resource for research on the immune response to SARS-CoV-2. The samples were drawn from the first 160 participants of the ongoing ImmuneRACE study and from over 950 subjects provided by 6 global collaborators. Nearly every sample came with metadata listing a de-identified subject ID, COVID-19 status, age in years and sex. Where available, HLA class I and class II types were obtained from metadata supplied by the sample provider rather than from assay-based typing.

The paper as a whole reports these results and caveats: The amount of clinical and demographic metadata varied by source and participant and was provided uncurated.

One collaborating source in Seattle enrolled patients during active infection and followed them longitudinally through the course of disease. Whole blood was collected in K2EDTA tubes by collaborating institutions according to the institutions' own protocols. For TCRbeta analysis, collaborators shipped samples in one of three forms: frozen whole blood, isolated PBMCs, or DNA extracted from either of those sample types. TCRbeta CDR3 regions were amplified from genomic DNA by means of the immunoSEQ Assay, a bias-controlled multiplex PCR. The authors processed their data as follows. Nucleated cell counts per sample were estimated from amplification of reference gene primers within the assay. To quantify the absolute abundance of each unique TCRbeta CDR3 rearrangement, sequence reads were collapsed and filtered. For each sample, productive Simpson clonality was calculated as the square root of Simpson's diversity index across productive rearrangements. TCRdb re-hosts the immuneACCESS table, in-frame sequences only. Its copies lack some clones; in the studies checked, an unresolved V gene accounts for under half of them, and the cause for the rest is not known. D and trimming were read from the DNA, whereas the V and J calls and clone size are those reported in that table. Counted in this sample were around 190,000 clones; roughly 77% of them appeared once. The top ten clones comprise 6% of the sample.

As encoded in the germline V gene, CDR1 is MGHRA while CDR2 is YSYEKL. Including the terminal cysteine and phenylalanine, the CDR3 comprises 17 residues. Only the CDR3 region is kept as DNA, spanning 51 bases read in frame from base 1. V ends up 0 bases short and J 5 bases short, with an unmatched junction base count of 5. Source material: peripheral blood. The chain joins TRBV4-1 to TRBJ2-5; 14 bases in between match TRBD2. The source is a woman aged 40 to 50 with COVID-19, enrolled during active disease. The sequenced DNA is TGCGCCAGCAGCCAAGAGGGACTAGCGGGAGCGGGGGAGACCCAGTACTTC. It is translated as CASSQEGLAGAGETQYF.